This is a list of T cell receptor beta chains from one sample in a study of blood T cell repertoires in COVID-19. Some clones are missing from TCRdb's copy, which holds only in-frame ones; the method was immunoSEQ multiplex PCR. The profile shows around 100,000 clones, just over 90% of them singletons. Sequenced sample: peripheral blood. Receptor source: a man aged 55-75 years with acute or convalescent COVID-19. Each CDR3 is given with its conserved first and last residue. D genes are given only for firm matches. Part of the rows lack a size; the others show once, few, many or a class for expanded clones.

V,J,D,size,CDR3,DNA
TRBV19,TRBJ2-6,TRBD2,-,CASSPSGTASGANVLTF,TGTGCCAGTAGTCCTAGCGGCACTGCATCTGGGGCCAACGTCCTGACTTTC
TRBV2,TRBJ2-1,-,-,CASSAERYEQFF,TGTGCCAGCAGTGCCGAACGGTATGAGCAGTTCTTC
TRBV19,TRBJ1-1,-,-,CASSMPDGVTNTEAFF,TGTGCCAGTAGTATGCCGGACGGGGTAACGAACACTGAAGCTTTCTTT
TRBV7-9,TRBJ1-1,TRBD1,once,CASSFLGGRGGTEAFF,TGTGCCAGCAGCTTCCTAGGGGGCAGAGGGGGCACTGAAGCTTTCTTT
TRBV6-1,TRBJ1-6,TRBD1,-,CASSVMDRSSYNSPLHF,TGTGCCAGCAGTGTAATGGACAGGAGCTCCTATAATTCACCCCTCCACTTT
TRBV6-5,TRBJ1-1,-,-,CASSYRQGNTEAFF,TGTGCCAGCAGTTACCGGCAGGGGAACACTGAAGCTTTCTTT
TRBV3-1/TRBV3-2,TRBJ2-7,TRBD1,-,CASSLGQGPYEQYF,TGTGCCAGCAGCCTTGGACAGGGGCCCTACGAGCAGTACTTC
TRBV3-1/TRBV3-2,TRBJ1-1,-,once,CASTRWEGTEAFF,TGTGCCAGCACCCGATGGGAGGGAACTGAAGCTTTCTTT
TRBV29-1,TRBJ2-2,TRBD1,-,CSVVGQLNTGELFF,TGCAGCGTTGTGGGACAGCTGAACACCGGGGAGCTGTTTTTT
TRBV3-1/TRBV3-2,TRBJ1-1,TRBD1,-,CASTGTGGTEAFF,TGTGCCAGCACCGGGACAGGGGGGACTGAAGCTTTCTTT
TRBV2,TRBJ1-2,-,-,CASSETANRDGYTF,TGTGCCAGCAGTGAAACCGCAAATCGGGATGGCTACACCTTC
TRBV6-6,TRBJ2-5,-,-,CATLGGASATETQYF,TGTGCCACCCTCGGCGGTGCATCCGCAACGGAGACCCAGTACTTC
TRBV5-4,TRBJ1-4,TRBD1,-,CASSLDRGLEEKLFF,TGTGCCAGCAGCTTGGACAGGGGGCTAGAGGAAAAACTGTTTTTT
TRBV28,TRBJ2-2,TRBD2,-,CASSLSGLVGELFF,TGTGCCAGCAGTTTATCCGGACTAGTCGGGGAGCTGTTTTTT
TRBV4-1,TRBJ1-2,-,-,CASSPTGSDYGYTF,TGCGCCAGCAGCCCTACGGGATCGGACTATGGCTACACCTTC
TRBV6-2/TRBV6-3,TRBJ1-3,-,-,CASSYPRQSGNTIYF,TGTGCCAGCAGTTACCCAAGACAGTCTGGAAACACCATATATTTT
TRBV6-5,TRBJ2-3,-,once,CASRSIPDTQYF,TGTGCCAGCAGGTCTATCCCAGATACGCAGTATTTT
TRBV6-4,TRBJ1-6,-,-,CASSEEANSPLHF,TGTGCCAGCAGTGAGGAGGCTAATTCACCCCTCCACTTT
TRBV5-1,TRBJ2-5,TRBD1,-,CASSPTGAETQYF,TGCGCCAGCAGCCCAACAGGGGCAGAGACCCAGTACTTC
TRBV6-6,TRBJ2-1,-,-,CASSRGPDNEQFF,TGTGCCAGCAGCCGCGGGCCAGACAATGAGCAGTTCTTC
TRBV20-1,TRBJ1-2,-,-,CSASRGQRIYGYTF,TGCAGTGCTAGTCGTGGCCAGCGAATCTATGGCTACACCTTC
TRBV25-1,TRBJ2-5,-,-,CASSETRGGGHRSETQYF,TGTGCCAGCAGTGAAACGAGGGGAGGGGGGCACCGTTCGGAGACCCAGTACTTC
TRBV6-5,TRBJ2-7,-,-,CASRPSGFENYEQYF,TGTGCCAGCAGGCCGAGCGGTTTTGAGAACTACGAGCAGTACTTC
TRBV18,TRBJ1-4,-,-,CASSMGQNEKLFF,TGTGCCAGCTCAATGGGCCAAAATGAAAAACTGTTTTTT
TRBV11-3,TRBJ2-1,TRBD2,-,CASSFGGSAYNEQFF,TGTGCCAGCAGCTTCGGCGGGAGTGCCTACAATGAGCAGTTCTTC
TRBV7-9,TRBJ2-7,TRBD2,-,CASSISGTSYEQYF,TGTGCCAGCAGCATCAGCGGGACTTCCTACGAGCAGTACTTC
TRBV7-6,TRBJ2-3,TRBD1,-,CASSFSAFERVGRGTDTQYF,TGTGCCAGCAGCTTCAGCGCTTTCGAGAGAGTCGGCAGGGGGACAGATACGCAGTATTTT
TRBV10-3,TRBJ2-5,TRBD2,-,CAIRPTLGEGETQYF,TGTGCCATCAGGCCCACCCTGGGGGAGGGGGAGACCCAGTACTTC
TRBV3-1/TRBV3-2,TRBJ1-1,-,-,CASSQVAGRPTEAFF,TGTGCCAGCAGCCAAGTGGCGGGGCGGCCTACTGAAGCTTTCTTT
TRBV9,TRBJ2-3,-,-,CASSVAAGNTQYF,TGTGCCAGCAGCGTAGCCGCCGGTAACACGCAGTATTTT
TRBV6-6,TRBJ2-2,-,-,CASSRQGPTLNTGELFF,TGTGCCAGCAGTCGCCAGGGGCCAACCCTAAACACCGGGGAGCTGTTTTTT
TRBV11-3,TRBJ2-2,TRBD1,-,CASSLTGDEQDTGELFF,TGTGCCAGCAGCTTGACAGGGGATGAGCAGGACACCGGGGAGCTGTTTTTT
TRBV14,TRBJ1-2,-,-,CASSQAGSRAWSYGYTF,TGTGCCAGCAGCCAAGCAGGGTCGAGAGCTTGGAGCTATGGCTACACCTTC
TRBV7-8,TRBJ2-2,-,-,CASSLSVNTGELFF,TGTGCCAGCAGCTTGAGTGTGAACACCGGGGAGCTGTTTTTT
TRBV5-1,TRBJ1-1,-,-,CASSLNPGRDTEAFF,TGCGCCAGCAGCCTGAACCCTGGGCGGGACACTGAAGCTTTCTTT
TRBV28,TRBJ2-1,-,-,CASSFVFLGLSYNEQFF,TGTGCCAGCAGTTTCGTTTTCTTGGGGCTATCGTACAATGAGCAGTTCTTC
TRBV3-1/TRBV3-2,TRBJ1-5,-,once,CASSQSESNQPQHF,TGTGCCAGCAGCCAATCTGAGAGCAATCAGCCCCAGCATTTT
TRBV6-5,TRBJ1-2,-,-,CASSPTGYGYTF,TGTGCCAGCAGCCCGACGGGCTATGGCTACACCTTC
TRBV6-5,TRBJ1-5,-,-,CASSYSGGNQPQHF,TGTGCCAGCAGTTACTCAGGGGGAAATCAGCCCCAGCATTTT
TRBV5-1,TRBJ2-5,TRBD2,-,CASSLGGLAVQETQYF,TGCGCCAGCAGCCTGGGGGGACTAGCGGTACAAGAGACCCAGTACTTC
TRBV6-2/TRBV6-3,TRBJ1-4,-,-,CASSVVKEKLFF,TGTGCCAGCAGTGTCGTAAAAGAAAAACTGTTTTTT
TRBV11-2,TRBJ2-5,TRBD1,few,CASSLARYRGRGQETQYF,TGTGCCAGCAGCTTAGCCCGCTACAGGGGAAGGGGACAAGAGACCCAGTACTTC
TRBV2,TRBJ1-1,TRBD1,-,CASRYRGRVTAEAFF,TGTGCCAGCAGATACAGGGGGCGGGTGACCGCCGAAGCTTTCTTT
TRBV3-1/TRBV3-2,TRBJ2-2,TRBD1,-,CASSQGQYPGELFF,TGTGCCAGCAGCCAGGGACAGTATCCCGGGGAGCTGTTTTTT
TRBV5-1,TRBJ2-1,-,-,CASSQITGFGVSSSYNEQFF,TGCGCCAGCAGCCAGATAACAGGTTTTGGGGTATCAAGCTCCTACAATGAGCAGTTCTTC
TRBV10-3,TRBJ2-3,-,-,CAIGGRPLLTDTQYF,TGTGCCATCGGAGGGCGCCCCCTCCTCACAGATACGCAGTATTTT
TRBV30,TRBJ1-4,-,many,CAWSQNSNEKLFF,TGTGCCTGGAGCCAGAATTCTAATGAAAAACTGTTTTTT
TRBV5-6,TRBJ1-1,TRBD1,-,CASSSGTGGAGAFF,TGTGCCAGCAGCTCCGGGACAGGGGGCGCCGGGGCTTTCTTT
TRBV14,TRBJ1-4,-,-,CASRSDRVNEKLFF,TGTGCCAGCAGGTCCGACAGAGTGAATGAAAAACTGTTTTTT
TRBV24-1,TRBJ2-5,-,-,CATSDLRAGYQETQYF,TGTGCCACCAGTGATTTGCGGGCAGGGTACCAAGAGACCCAGTACTTC
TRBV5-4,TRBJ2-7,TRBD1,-,CASSLTTRQGLEQYF,TGTGCCAGCAGCTTGACAACACGACAGGGGTTGGAGCAGTACTTC
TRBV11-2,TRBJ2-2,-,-,CASSLGVLGRVEAGELFF,TGTGCCAGCAGCTTAGGGGTTCTAGGTAGAGTCGAAGCCGGGGAGCTGTTTTTT
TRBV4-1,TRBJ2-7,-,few,CASSPTWAYYEQYF,TGCGCCAGCAGCCCGACATGGGCCTACTACGAGCAGTACTTC
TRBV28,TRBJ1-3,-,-,CASSTGGGNTIYF,TGTGCCAGCAGTACTGGGGGGGGAAACACCATATATTTT
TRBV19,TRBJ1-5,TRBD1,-,CAANRGSNQPQHF,TGTGCCGCGAACAGGGGAAGCAATCAGCCCCAGCATTTT
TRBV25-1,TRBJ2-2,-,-,CASSERVGTGELFF,TGTGCCAGCAGCGAGAGGGTGGGCACCGGGGAGCTGTTTTTT
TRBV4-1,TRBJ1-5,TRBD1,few,CASSQLYSTGGRRDPQHF,TGCGCCAGCAGCCAACTGTACTCTACAGGGGGCCGGAGGGATCCCCAGCATTTT